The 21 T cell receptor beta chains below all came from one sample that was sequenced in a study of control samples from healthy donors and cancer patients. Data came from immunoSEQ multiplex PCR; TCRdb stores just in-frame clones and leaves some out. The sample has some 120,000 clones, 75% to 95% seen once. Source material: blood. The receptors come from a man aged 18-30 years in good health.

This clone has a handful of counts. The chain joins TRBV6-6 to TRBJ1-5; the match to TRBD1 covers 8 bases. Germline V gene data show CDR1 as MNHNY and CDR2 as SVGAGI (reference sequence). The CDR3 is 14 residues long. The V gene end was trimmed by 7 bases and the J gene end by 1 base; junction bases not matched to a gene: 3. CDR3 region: CASTRTGSNQPQHF. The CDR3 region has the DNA TGTGCCAGCACCCGGACAGGGAGCAATCAGCCCCAGCATTTT.

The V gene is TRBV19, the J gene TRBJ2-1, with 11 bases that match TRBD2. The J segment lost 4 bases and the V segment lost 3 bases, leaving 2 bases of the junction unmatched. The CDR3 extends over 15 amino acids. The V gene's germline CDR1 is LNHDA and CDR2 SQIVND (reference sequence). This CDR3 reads CASSITSGRYNEQFF. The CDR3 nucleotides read TGTGCCAGTAGTATTACTAGCGGGAGATACAATGAGCAGTTCTTC.

This CDR3 is CASGLDWAGELFF. The CDR3 DNA follows: TGTGCTAGTGGTTTGGATTGGGCCGGGGAGCTGTTTTTT. The chain couples TRBV12-5 to TRBJ2-2; no firm D call. This CDR3 spans 13 amino acids. The germline gives CDR1 LGHNT, CDR2 FRNRAP. The germline V and J ends were trimmed by 1 base and 6 bases, with 6 bases remaining between them.

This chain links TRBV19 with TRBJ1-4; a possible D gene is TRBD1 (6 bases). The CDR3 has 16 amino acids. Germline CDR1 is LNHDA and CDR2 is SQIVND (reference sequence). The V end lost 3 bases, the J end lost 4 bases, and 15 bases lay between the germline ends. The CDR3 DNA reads TGTGCCAGTAGTATTCCGGGGGCGCACCGTAATGAAAAACTGTTTTTT. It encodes CASSIPGAHRNEKLFF.

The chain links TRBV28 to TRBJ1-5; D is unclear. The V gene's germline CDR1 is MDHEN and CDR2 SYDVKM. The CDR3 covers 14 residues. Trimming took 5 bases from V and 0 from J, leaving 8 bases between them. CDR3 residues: CASSQWGSNQPQHF. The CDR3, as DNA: TGTGCCAGCAGTCAATGGGGTAGCAATCAGCCCCAGCATTTT.

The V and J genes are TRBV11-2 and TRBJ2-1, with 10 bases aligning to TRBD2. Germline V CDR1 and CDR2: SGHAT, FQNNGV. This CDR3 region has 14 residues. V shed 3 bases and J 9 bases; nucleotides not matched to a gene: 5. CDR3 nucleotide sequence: TGTGCCAGCAGCTTCGAGAGCGGGAGGGTTGAGCAGTTCTTC. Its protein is CASSFESGRVEQFF.

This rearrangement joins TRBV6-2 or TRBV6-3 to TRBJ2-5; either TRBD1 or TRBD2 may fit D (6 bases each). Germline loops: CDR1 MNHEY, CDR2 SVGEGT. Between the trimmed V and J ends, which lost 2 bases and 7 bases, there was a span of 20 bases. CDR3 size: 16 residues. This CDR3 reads CASSYGVGLGGGTQYF. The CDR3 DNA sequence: TGTGCCAGCAGTTACGGTGTGGGCCTAGGAGGGGGGACCCAGTACTTC.

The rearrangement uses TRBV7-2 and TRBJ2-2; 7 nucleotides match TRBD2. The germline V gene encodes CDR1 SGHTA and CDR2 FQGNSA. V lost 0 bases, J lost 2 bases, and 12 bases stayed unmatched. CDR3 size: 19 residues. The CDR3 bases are TGTGCCAGCAGCTTAGCGACCCGGGCTAGCGGCCGAAACACCGGGGAGCTGTTTTTT. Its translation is CASSLATRASGRNTGELFF.

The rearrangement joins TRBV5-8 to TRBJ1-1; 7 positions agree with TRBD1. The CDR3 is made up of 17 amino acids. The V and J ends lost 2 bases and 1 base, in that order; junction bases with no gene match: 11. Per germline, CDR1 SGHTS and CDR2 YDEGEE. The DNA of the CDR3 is TGTGCCAGCAGCTTTGATAGGGGGCAGCGTCGGAACACTGAAGCTTTCTTT. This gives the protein CASSFDRGQRRNTEAFF.

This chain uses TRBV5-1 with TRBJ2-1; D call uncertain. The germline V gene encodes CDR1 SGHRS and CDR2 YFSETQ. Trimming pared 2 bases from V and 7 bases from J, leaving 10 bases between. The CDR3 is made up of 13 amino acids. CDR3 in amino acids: CASSFNPINEQFF. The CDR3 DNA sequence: TGCGCCAGCAGCTTCAACCCCATAAATGAGCAGTTCTTC. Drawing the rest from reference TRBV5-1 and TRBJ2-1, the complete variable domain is KAGVTQTPRYLIKTRGQQVTLSCSPISGHRSVSWYQQTPGQGLQFLFEYFSETQRNKGNFPGRFSGRQFSNSRSEMNVSTLELGDSALYLCASSFNPINEQFFGPGTRLTVL.

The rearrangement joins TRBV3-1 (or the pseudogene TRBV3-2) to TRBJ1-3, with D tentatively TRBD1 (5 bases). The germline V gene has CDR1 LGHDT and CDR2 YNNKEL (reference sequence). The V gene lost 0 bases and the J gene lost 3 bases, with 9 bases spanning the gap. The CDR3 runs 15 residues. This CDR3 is CASSQDWGNGNTIYF. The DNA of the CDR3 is TGTGCCAGCAGCCAAGATTGGGGGAATGGAAACACCATATATTTT.

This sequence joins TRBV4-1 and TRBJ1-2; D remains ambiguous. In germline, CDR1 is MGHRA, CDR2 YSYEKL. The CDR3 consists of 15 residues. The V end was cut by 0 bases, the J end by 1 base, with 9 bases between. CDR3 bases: TGCGCCAGCAGCCAAGATCCAGGCGGTAACTATGGCTACACCTTC. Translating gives CASSQDPGGNYGYTF.

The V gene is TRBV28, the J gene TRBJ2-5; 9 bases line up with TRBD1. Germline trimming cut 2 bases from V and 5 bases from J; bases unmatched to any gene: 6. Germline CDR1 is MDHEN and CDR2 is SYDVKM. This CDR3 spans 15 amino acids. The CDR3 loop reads CASSLRDRDRETQYF. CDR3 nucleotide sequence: TGTGCCAGCAGTTTACGGGACAGGGACCGGGAGACCCAGTACTTC.

This chain's CDR3 is CASSLGDSSTNEKLFF. The CDR3 DNA is TGTGCCAGCAGCTTGGGGGACAGTTCAACTAATGAAAAACTGTTTTTT. The rearrangement joins TRBV5-8 to TRBJ1-4, with 7 bases fitting TRBD1. The CDR3 is 16 amino acids. The germline gives CDR1 SGHTS, CDR2 YDEGEE. After removal of 0 bases from V and 0 bases from J, the junction contained 2 bases not matched to a gene.

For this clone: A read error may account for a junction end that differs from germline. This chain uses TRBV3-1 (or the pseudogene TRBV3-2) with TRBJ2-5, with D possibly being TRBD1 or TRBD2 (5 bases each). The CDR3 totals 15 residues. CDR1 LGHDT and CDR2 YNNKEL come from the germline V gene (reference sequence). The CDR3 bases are TGTGCCAGCACCCAACTAGGGGCCAACCAAGAGACCCAGTACTTC. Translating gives CASTQLGANQETQYF.

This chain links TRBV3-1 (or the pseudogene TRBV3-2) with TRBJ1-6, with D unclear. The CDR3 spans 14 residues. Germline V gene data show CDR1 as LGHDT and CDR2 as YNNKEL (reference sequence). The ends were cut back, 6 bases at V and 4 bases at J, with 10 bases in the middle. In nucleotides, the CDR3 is TGTGCCAGCAGGACGGCAGATTATAATTCACCCCTCCACTTT. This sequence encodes CASRTADYNSPLHF.

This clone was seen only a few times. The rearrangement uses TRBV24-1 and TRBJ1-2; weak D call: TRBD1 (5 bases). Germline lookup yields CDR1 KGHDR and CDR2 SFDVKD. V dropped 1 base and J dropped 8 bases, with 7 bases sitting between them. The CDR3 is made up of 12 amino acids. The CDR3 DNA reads TGTGCCACCAGTGATTTTAGGGGAGGCTACACCTTC. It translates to CATSDFRGGYTF.

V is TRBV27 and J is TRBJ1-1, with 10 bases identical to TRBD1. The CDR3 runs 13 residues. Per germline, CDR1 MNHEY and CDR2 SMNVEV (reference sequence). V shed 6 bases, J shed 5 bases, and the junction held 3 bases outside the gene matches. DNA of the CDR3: TGTGCCAGCAGGCGGGACAGGGGAACTGAAGCTTTCTTT. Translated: CASRRDRGTEAFF.

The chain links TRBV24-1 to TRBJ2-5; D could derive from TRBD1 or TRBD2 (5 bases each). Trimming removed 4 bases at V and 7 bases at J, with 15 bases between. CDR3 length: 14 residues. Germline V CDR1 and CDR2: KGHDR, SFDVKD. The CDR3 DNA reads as TGTGCCACCAGTGAAGTGGGAGAGGGGATGACCCAGTACTTC. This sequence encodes CATSEVGEGMTQYF.

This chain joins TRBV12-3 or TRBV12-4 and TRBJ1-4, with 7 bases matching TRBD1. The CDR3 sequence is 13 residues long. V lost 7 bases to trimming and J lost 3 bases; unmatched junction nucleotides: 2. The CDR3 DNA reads TGTGCCAGCACAGGGACAGCTAATGAAAAACTGTTTTTT. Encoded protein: CASTGTANEKLFF.

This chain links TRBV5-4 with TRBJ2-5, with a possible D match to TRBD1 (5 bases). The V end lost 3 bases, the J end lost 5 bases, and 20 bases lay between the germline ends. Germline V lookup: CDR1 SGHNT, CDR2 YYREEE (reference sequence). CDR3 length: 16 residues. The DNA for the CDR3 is TGTGCCAGCAGCTCCCCAGGAGCAGGGAAGACGGAGACCCAGTACTTC. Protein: CASSSPGAGKTETQYF. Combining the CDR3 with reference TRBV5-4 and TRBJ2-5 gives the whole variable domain ETGVTQSPTHLIKTRGQQVTLRCSSQSGHNTVSWYQQALGQGPQFIFQYYREEENGRGNFPPRFSGLQFPNYSSELNVNALELDDSALYLCASSSPGAGKTETQYFGPGTRLLVL.